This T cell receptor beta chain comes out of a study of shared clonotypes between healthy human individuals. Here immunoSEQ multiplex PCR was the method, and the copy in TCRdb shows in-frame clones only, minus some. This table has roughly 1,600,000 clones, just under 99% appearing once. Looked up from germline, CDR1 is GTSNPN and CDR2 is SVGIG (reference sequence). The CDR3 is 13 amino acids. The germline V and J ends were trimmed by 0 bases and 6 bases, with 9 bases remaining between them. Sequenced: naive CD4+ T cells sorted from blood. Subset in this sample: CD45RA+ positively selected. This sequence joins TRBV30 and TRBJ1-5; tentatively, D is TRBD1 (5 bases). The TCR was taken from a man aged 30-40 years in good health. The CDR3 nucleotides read TGTGCCTGGAGTGTACAGGCTGGTCAGCCCCAGCATTTT. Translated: CAWSVQAGQPQHF. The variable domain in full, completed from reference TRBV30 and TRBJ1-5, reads SQTIHQWPATLVQPVGSPLSLECTVEGTSNPNLYWYRQAAGRGLQLLFYSVGIGQISSEVPQNLSASRPQDRQFILSSKKLLLSDSGFYLCAWSVQAGQPQHFGDGTRLSIL.